This is a list of T cell receptor beta chains from one sample in a study of blood T cell repertoires in COVID-19. The assay was immunoSEQ multiplex PCR, and TCRdb's table has in-frame clones only and misses some. This sample yields over 120,000 clones, of which roughly 89% are seen a single time; roughly 8% belongs to the top ten. The sequencing input was peripheral blood. Every receptor here comes from a woman in her forties or fifties with active or convalescent COVID-19. The CDR3 runs from the conserved cysteine through the conserved F or W. The D gene is left open where the match is weak. Clone size appears in some rows only: once, few, many, or a class for an expanded clone.

TRBJ1-5 NA 16 TRBV6-1 TRBD1 CASSERRRGLNQPQHF TGTGCCAGCAGTGAAAGGCGCAGGGGGCTCAATCAGCCCCAGCATTTT
TRBJ1-5 NA 18 TRBV19 TRBD1 CATLKGQGALGRNQPQHF TGTGCCACCCTCAAGGGGCAGGGGGCCTTAGGTCGCAATCAGCCCCAGCATTTT
TRBJ1-6 NA 14 TRBV5-4 NA CASSYRDRNSPLHF TGTGCCAGCAGCTACAGGGACCGGAATTCACCCCTCCACTTT
TRBJ2-7 NA 12 TRBV6-1 NA CASSEYSYEQYF TGTGCCAGCAGTGAATATTCCTACGAGCAGTACTTC
TRBJ2-7 few 17 TRBV9 TRBD1 CASSPWTGFKGSYEQYF TGTGCCAGCAGCCCGTGGACAGGGTTTAAGGGGTCCTACGAGCAGTACTTC
TRBJ1-2 once 15 TRBV2 NA CASNQLTRSGRGYTF TGTGCCAGCAACCAACTTACCAGGAGCGGGCGAGGCTACACCTTC
TRBJ1-6 NA 15 TRBV5-6 NA CASSSMNLPGSPLHF TGTGCCAGCAGCTCGATGAATTTACCGGGTTCACCCCTCCACTTT
TRBJ2-1 NA 18 TRBV7-2 TRBD2 CASSLAVWVGGGLAEQFF TGTGCCAGCAGCTTAGCTGTCTGGGTCGGGGGAGGGCTCGCTGAGCAGTTCTTC
TRBJ2-5 NA 19 TRBV19 TRBD2 CASSTPPVVAGPSRETQYF TGTGCCAGTAGTACGCCCCCGGTGGTAGCGGGGCCAAGTCGGGAGACCCAGTACTTC
TRBJ2-1 NA 15 TRBV3-1/TRBV3-2 NA CASSQDGLAIGEQFF TGTGCCAGCAGCCAAGACGGTCTAGCCATCGGTGAGCAGTTCTTC
TRBJ2-5 NA 14 TRBV29-1 TRBD1 CSVEELGQLETQYF TGCAGCGTTGAAGAGTTGGGACAGTTAGAGACCCAGTACTTC
TRBJ1-5 NA 15 TRBV28 NA CASSLRVFGNQPQHF TGTGCCAGCAGTTTACGGGTTTTCGGCAATCAGCCCCAGCATTTT
TRBJ2-2 NA 15 TRBV4-3 NA CASSHLDRNTGELFF TGCGCCAGCAGCCACCTGGACAGAAACACCGGGGAGCTGTTTTTT
TRBJ1-2 NA 14 TRBV6-5 TRBD1 CASSSGGTDYGYTF TGTGCCAGCAGTTCCGGAGGGACAGACTACGGCTACACCTTC
TRBJ1-1 NA 12 TRBV29-1 TRBD1 CSVQGANTEAFF TGCAGCGTTCAGGGGGCGAACACTGAAGCTTTCTTT
TRBJ1-6 NA 16 TRBV4-3 NA CASSQRSRGGNSPLHF TGCGCCAGCAGCCAACGAAGTCGGGGGGGCAATTCACCCCTCCACTTT
TRBJ1-1 NA 14 TRBV7-8 TRBD1 CASSLASGGTEAFF TGTGCCAGCAGCTTAGCTTCAGGGGGGACTGAAGCTTTCTTT
TRBJ2-7 NA 14 TRBV5-1 TRBD1 CASSSGTGSDEQYF TGCGCCAGCAGTTCCGGGACAGGGTCGGACGAGCAGTACTTC
TRBJ2-7 few 16 TRBV21-1 NA CASSVGTGPNWNEQYF TGTGCCAGCAGCGTCGGGACAGGGCCAAATTGGAACGAGCAGTACTTC
TRBJ1-5 NA 15 TRBV10-3 TRBD1 CAISGPGQGDQPQHF TGTGCCATCAGTGGGCCGGGACAGGGGGACCAGCCCCAGCATTTT
TRBJ2-5 once 14 TRBV7-2 NA CASSQKGGDRTQYF TGTGCCAGCAGCCAGAAGGGGGGGGATAGGACCCAGTACTTC
TRBJ1-1 NA 15 TRBV6-1 TRBD1 CASSDKNRGNTEAFF TGTGCCAGCAGTGACAAAAACAGGGGGAACACTGAAGCTTTCTTT
TRBJ1-2 NA 14 TRBV27 NA CASSDQGGNYGYTF TGTGCCAGCAGTGACCAAGGGGGAAACTATGGCTACACCTTC
TRBJ1-5 NA 12 TRBV19 TRBD1 CASRGGNQPQHF TGTGCCAGCAGGGGGGGCAATCAGCCCCAGCATTTT
TRBJ1-6 once 15 TRBV27 NA CASSPTGTYNSPLHF TGTGCCAGCAGCCCTACAGGGACCTATAATTCACCCCTCCACTTT
TRBJ2-2 NA 16 TRBV2 NA CASSLRRTANTGELFF TGTGCCAGCAGTCTAAGACGGACTGCGAACACCGGGGAGCTGTTTTTT
TRBJ2-1 NA 14 TRBV5-1 TRBD2 CASSSGLAGGEQFF TGCGCCAGCAGCTCAGGACTAGCGGGGGGTGAGCAGTTCTTC
TRBJ1-2 NA 11 TRBV7-2 NA CASSVNSGYTF TGTGCCAGCAGCGTTAACAGTGGCTACACCTTC
TRBJ2-7 once 13 TRBV27 NA CASSLLEDYEQYF TGTGCCAGCAGTTTATTGGAGGACTACGAGCAGTACTTC
TRBJ2-1 few 15 TRBV19 TRBD2 CASSVLGTSGREQFF TGTGCCAGTAGTGTATTAGGGACTAGCGGCAGAGAGCAGTTCTTC
TRBJ2-2 once 15 TRBV5-4 TRBD1 CASSVIQGSTGELFF TGTGCCAGCAGCGTAATACAGGGGTCCACCGGGGAGCTGTTTTTT
TRBJ2-1 NA 16 TRBV6-4 TRBD2 CASSDGLAGGDNEQFF TGTGCCAGCAGTGACGGACTAGCGGGGGGGGACAATGAGCAGTTCTTC
TRBJ1-1 NA 16 TRBV18 TRBD1 CASSPKPTGVNTEAFF TGTGCCAGCTCACCAAAACCGACAGGGGTGAACACTGAAGCTTTCTTT
TRBJ2-7 NA 14 TRBV19 NA CASSTSRQVYEQYF TGTGCCAGTAGTACATCACGGCAGGTCTACGAGCAGTACTTC
TRBJ1-1 NA 13 TRBV30 TRBD1 CAWSDGQGSKAFF TGTGCCTGGAGTGACGGACAGGGGAGTAAAGCTTTCTTT
TRBJ1-1 NA 14 TRBV20-1 NA CSASPRTVGAEAFF TGCAGTGCTAGTCCCCGGACAGTCGGGGCTGAAGCTTTCTTT